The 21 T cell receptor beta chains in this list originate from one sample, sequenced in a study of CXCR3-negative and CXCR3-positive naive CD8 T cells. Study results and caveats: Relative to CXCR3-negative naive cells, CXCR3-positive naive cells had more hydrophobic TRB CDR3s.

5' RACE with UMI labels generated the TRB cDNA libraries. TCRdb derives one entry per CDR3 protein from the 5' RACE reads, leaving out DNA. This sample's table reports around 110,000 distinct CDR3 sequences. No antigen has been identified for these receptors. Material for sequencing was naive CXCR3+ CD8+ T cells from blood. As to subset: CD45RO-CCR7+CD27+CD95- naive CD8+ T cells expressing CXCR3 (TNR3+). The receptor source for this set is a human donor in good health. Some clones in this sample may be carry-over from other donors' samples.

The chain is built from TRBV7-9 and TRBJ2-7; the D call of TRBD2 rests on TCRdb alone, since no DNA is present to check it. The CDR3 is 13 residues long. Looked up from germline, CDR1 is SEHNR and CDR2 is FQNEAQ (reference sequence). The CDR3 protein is CASSPSAAYEQYF.

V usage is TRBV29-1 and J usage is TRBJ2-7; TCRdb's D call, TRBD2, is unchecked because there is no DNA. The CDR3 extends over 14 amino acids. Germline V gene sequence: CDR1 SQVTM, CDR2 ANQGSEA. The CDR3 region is CSVEGGSDGYEQYF.

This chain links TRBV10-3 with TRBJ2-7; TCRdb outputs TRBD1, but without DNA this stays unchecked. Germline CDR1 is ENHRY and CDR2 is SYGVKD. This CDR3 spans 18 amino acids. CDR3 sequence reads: CAISESARGSTGDYEQYF.

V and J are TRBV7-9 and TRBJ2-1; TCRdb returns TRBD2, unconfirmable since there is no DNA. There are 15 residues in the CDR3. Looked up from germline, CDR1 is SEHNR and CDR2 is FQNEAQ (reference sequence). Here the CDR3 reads CASSTASYLYNEQFF.

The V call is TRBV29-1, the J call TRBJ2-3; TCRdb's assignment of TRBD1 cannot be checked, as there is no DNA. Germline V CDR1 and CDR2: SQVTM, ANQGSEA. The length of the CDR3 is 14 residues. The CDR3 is CSVDWGTGTDTQYF.

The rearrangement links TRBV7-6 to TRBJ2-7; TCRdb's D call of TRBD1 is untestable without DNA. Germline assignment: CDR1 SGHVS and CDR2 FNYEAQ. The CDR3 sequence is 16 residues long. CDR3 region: CASSPRVGTESYEQYF.

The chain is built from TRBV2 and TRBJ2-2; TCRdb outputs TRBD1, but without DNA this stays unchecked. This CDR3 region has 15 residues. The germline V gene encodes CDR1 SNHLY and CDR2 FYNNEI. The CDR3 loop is CASSKGRGRPGELFF. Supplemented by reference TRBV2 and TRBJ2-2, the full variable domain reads EPEVTQTPSHQVTQMGQEVILRCVPISNHLYFYWYRQILGQKVEFLVSFYNNEISEKSEIFDDQFSVERPDGSNFTLKIRSTKLEDSAMYFCASSKGRGRPGELFFGEGSRLTVL.

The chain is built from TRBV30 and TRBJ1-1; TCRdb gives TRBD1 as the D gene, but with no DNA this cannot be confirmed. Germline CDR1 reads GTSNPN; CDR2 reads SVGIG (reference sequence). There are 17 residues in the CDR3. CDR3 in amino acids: CAWSVMPHWTGGTEAFF.

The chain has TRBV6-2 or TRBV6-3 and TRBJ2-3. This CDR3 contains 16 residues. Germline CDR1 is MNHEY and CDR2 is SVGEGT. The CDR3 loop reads CASSFSDQRITDTQYF.

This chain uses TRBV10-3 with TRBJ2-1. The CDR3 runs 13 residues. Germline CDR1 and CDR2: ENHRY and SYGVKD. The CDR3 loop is CAISERPYNEQFF.

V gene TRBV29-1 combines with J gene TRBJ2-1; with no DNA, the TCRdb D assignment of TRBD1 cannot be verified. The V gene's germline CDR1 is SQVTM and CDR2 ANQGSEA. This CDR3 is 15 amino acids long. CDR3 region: CSVAPPGPDDNEQFF.

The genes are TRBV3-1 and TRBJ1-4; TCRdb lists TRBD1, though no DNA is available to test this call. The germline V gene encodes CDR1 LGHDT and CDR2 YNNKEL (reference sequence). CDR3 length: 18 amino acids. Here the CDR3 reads CASSIDRGKLSTNEKLFF.

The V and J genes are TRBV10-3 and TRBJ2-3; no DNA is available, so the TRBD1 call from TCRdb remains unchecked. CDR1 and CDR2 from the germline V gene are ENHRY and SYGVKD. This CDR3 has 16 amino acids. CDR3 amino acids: CAISEEGFPSTDTQYF.

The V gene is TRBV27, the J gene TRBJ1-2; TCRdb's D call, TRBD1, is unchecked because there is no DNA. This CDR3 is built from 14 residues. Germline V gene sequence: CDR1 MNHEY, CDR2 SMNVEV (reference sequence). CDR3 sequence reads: CASSFGGRHDGYTF.

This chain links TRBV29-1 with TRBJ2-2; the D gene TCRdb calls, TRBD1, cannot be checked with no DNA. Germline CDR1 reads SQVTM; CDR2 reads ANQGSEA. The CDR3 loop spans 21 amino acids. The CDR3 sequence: CSVDPSPTGTSGIRNTGELFF.

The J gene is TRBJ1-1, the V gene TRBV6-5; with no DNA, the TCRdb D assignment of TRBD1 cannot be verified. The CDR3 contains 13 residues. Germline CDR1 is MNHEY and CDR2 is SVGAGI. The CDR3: CASTRTGGAEAFF.

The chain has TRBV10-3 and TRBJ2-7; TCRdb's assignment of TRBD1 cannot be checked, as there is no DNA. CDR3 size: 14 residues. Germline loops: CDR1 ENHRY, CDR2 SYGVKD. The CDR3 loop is CAISTGTPSYEQYF.

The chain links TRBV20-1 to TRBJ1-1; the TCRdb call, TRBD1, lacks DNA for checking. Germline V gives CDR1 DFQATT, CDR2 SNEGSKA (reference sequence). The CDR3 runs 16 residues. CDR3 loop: CSAKGVQEPMNTEAFF.

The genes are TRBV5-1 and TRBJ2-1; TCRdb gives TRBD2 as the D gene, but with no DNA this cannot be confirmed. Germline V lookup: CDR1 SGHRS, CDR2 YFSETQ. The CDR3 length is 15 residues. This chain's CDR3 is CASSLASPNVGEQFF.

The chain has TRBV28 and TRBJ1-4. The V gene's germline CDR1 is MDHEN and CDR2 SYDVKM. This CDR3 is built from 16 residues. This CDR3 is CASSPSYGVGSEKLFF.

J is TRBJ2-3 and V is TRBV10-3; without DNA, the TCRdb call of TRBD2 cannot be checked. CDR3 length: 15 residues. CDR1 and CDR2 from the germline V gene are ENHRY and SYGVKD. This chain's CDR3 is CAISESETSLDTQYF.